A selection of T cell receptor beta chains follows, all from one sample in a study of shared clonotypes between healthy human individuals. Sequenced by immunoSEQ multiplex PCR; TCRdb stores in-frame clones only, minus some. This sample has 2 million or so clones; 95% occur once, and the top ten carry 0.1% to 0.15%. Sequencing was done on a sample of naive CD4+ T cells sorted from blood. These receptors were taken from a man between 18 and 29 years old in good health. The CDR3 runs from the conserved cysteine through the conserved F or W. A D gene is named only where the DNA matches it firmly. Clone size is not always given. Where it is, it says once, few, many or a class for expanded clones.

>.|TRBV4-2|TRBD1|TRBJ2-3
TGTTCCAGCAGCCAAGATAGGGGGCAGTTGGGCACAGATACGCAGTATTTT
CSSSQDRGQLGTDTQYF
>.|TRBV2|TRBD2|TRBJ2-7
TGTGCCAGCTACCCGAATGGACTAGCGGGCTACGAGCAGTACTTC
CASYPNGLAGYEQYF
>.|TRBV9|.|TRBJ1-2
TGTGCCAGCAGCGTAGAGGCTCAGGGGATTGGTGGCTACACCTTC
CASSVEAQGIGGYTF
>.|TRBV6-5|.|TRBJ2-7
TGTGCCAGCAGTTACTCGGCTAGCTCCTACGAGCAGTACTTC
CASSYSASSYEQYF
>.|TRBV7-2|.|TRBJ2-7
TGTGCCAGCAGCCAACTCTACGAGCAGTACTTC
CASSQLYEQYF
>once|TRBV9|.|TRBJ2-7
TGTGCCAGCAGCGTAGCAGGGTGGGGCGAGCAGTACTTC
CASSVAGWGEQYF
>.|TRBV7-9|.|TRBJ2-7
TGTGCCAGCAGAAAGGAGGGCTCCTACGAGCAGTACTTC
CASRKEGSYEQYF
>.|TRBV4-1|TRBD2|TRBJ2-1
TGCGCCAGCAGCCAAGCGGGGGGGCCTGTGGAGCAGTTCTTC
CASSQAGGPVEQFF
>once|TRBV18|.|TRBJ1-5
TGTGCCAGCTCACCACACTGGGATCAGCCCCAGCATTTT
CASSPHWDQPQHF
>once|TRBV6-1|.|TRBJ1-2
TGTGCCAGCAGTCACAGACAGGAAAACTATGGCTACACCTTC
CASSHRQENYGYTF
>.|TRBV10-1|TRBD2|TRBJ2-7
TGCGCCAGCAGGGCCCACTCGGGCGGGGGGGCTTTAGAGCAGTACTTC
CASRAHSGGGALEQYF
>.|TRBV7-9|.|TRBJ2-7
TGTGCCAGCAGCTTAGCAGGCGGCCAGATGCGAGAGCAGTACTTC
CASSLAGGQMREQYF
>once|TRBV6-1|.|TRBJ2-7
TGTGCCAGCAACAGGGCGAAGGGAGGCTACGAGCAGTACTTC
CASNRAKGGYEQYF
>.|TRBV18|.|TRBJ2-3
TGTGCCAGCTCACTGGGACGCGGAGTGGGAAGCACAGATACGCAGTATTTT
CASSLGRGVGSTDTQYF
>.|TRBV18|.|TRBJ1-1
TGTGCCAGCTCACCCCCAGGGGTACTTGAAGCTTTCTTT
CASSPPGVLEAFF
>.|TRBV7-9|.|TRBJ1-2
TGTGCCAGCAGCTTAGGAACAGGGTCTAACTATGGCTACACCTTC
CASSLGTGSNYGYTF
>.|TRBV5-4|TRBD1|TRBJ1-5
TGTGCCAGCAGCCTCGGGACAGATAGCAATCAGCCCCAGCATTTT
CASSLGTDSNQPQHF
>.|TRBV10-3|.|TRBJ1-1
TGTGCCATCAGTGAGTCGGGATGGGCTTTCTTT
CAISESGWAFF
>.|TRBV5-1|.|TRBJ1-5
TGCGCCAGCAGCCTTCTGTCCGATCAGCCCCAGCATTTT
CASSLLSDQPQHF
>.|TRBV11-3|.|TRBJ1-6
TGTGCCAGCAGCTTAGTGTCCGGTTCACCCCTCCACTTT
CASSLVSGSPLHF
>.|TRBV2|.|TRBJ2-7
TGTGCCAGCAGATCTCGCGCTCAAAGCTCCTACGAGCAGTACTTC
CASRSRAQSSYEQYF
>.|TRBV10-3|TRBD1|TRBJ2-3
TGTGCCATCGGTGGGACAGGGGGTGGAGATACGCAGTATTTT
CAIGGTGGGDTQYF
>once|TRBV5-1|TRBD1|TRBJ2-3
TGCGCCAGCAGCTCTACAGGGGGCAGCACAGATACGCAGTATTTT
CASSSTGGSTDTQYF
>.|TRBV6-5|.|TRBJ2-2
TGTGCCAGCATAGGAGCGAACACCGGGGAGCTGTTTTTT
CASIGANTGELFF
>once|TRBV14|TRBD1|TRBJ2-5
TGTGCCAGCACGGGACAGGGGGCCCCTTGGGAGACCCAGTACTTC
CASTGQGAPWETQYF
>.|TRBV5-1|.|TRBJ2-5
TGCGCCAGCAGCTTGGCGTTGGGCCTGTCGGCCCAGTACTTC
CASSLALGLSAQYF
>.|TRBV19|TRBD1|TRBJ1-5
TGTGCCAGTAGTATTTCGCGACAGGGACAGCCCCAGCATTTT
CASSISRQGQPQHF
>.|TRBV5-1|TRBD1|TRBJ1-2
TGCGCCAGCAGCATGACAGGGGATTCCTATGGCTACACCTTC
CASSMTGDSYGYTF
>.|TRBV2|.|TRBJ2-3
TGTGCCAGCAGCTCCGGGACACTTGGGGGAGATACGCAGTATTTT
CASSSGTLGGDTQYF
>.|TRBV30|.|TRBJ1-1
TGTGCCTGGAGTGGAGGAGGAAACACTGAAGCTTTCTTT
CAWSGGGNTEAFF
>.|TRBV20-1|.|TRBJ2-7
TGCAGTGCTAGGATCGACAAGCAGTACTTC
CSARIDKQYF
>.|TRBV28|.|TRBJ2-4
TGTGCCAGCAGTCAAACCGGCGACGGGGGAGATGGAAACATTCAGTACTTC
CASSQTGDGGDGNIQYF
>.|TRBV2|TRBD1|TRBJ1-2
TGTGCCAGCAGTAAAGGGATCCTGACAGGGGGGTTTGGCTACACCTTC
CASSKGILTGGFGYTF
>.|TRBV2|.|TRBJ1-5
TGTGCCAGCAGTGAAATGGGTCCTGGCAATCAGCCCCAGCATTTT
CASSEMGPGNQPQHF
>.|TRBV2|.|TRBJ2-7
TGTGCCAGCAGTGAGAGCCGTGGGGCGCCCTACGAGCAGTACTTC
CASSESRGAPYEQYF
>.|TRBV7-2|TRBD2|TRBJ2-5
TGTGCCAGCAGCCAATATAAAATGACGGGCGGGGGGTCCCAAGAGACCCAGTACTTC
CASSQYKMTGGGSQETQYF
>.|TRBV11-2|.|TRBJ1-4
TGTGCCAGCAGCTTCGTTGGACCTAATGAAAAACTGTTTTTT
CASSFVGPNEKLFF
>.|TRBV7-2|TRBD1|TRBJ2-7
TGTGCCAGCAGCTTAGGTCAGGGGGCGCTGAGCTACGAGCAGTACTTC
CASSLGQGALSYEQYF
>.|TRBV5-8|TRBD2|TRBJ2-7
TGTGCCAGCAGGGGTAGCGGGAGGAAACTTCCCTACGAGCAGTACTTC
CASRGSGRKLPYEQYF
>.|TRBV19|.|TRBJ2-5
TGTGCCAGTAGCTTTGGGCGTCGGGAGACCCAGTACTTC
CASSFGRRETQYF
>.|TRBV7-9|.|TRBJ2-2
TGTGCCAGCAGCTTTCCCAGCGGAAACACCGGGGAGCTGTTTTTT
CASSFPSGNTGELFF
>few|TRBV5-4|TRBD1|TRBJ2-7
TGTGCCAGCAGCTGGGACAGGGACGAGCAGTACTTC
CASSWDRDEQYF
>.|TRBV11-2|TRBD2|TRBJ2-1
TGTGCCAGCACCCCGGGACTAGCGGGGTACCTCACAAACAATGAGCAGTTCTTC
CASTPGLAGYLTNNEQFF
>.|TRBV19|.|TRBJ2-5
TGTGCCAGTCGGGCGGAGGGAGAGACCCAGTACTTC
CASRAEGETQYF
>few|TRBV5-1|.|TRBJ1-6
TGCGCCAGCAGCTTGGGACAGGTGTTTGGATCACCCCTCCACTTT
CASSLGQVFGSPLHF
>.|TRBV23-1|.|TRBJ2-2
TGCGCCAGCAGTCATAAGAGGGAGCCGATTAACCACACCGGGGAGCTGTTTTTT
CASSHKREPINHTGELFF
>.|TRBV5-1|.|TRBJ2-1
TGCGCCAGCAACCCTGGCCAAGTCTACAATGAGCAGTTCTTC
CASNPGQVYNEQFF
>once|TRBV9|TRBD2|TRBJ2-5
TGTGCCAGCAGCCAACAGGGACTAGCGGGGAATACCCGGGAGACCCAGTACTTC
CASSQQGLAGNTRETQYF
>.|TRBV5-1|TRBD1|TRBJ1-4
TGCGCCAGCAGCTTGGACAGGGGGCTCGAAAAACTGTTTTTT
CASSLDRGLEKLFF
>once|TRBV10-3|.|TRBJ1-1
TGTGCCATCAGTGCGGGGGAGAGTGAAGCTTTCTTT
CAISAGESEAFF
>.|TRBV19|.|TRBJ1-1
TGTGCCAGTAGAGACCAGGGATTGGGTATGCTGCGAAACACTGAAGCTTTCTTT
CASRDQGLGMLRNTEAFF
>.|TRBV5-6|.|TRBJ1-2
TGTGCCAGCAGCCCAAGGACAGTCTATGGCTACACCTTC
CASSPRTVYGYTF
>.|TRBV11-2|.|TRBJ2-7
TGTGCCAGCAGCTTATTGGGGAGACTCGCTTACGAGCAGTACTTC
CASSLLGRLAYEQYF
>.|TRBV7-2|.|TRBJ2-5
TGTGCCAGCAGCTCCGAACCTCTCTGGACTAAAGAGACCCAGTACTTC
CASSSEPLWTKETQYF